The clone carrying this T cell receptor (beta chain) occurred once. The antigen remains undetermined. Other DNA sequences from this sample encode an identical CDR3 as well. Donors, healthy HIV-negative adults, lacked recent acute infections or vaccinations. Each sample came from a Caucasian adult donor living in Nashville, Tennessee. The data stem from a study of shared clonotypes between healthy human individuals. On the study more broadly: Ranging from 18 to 49 in age, donors were a couple of women and a few men.

CDR1 and CDR2 from the germline V gene are KGHSH and LQKENI. The V gene end was trimmed by 4 bases and the J gene end by 2 bases; junction bases not matched to a gene: 2. The CDR3 loop spans 13 amino acids. General study points: The small donor group covered limited genetic and exposure diversity.

Assay: immunoSEQ multiplex PCR; the TCRdb copy retains only in-frame clones and omits some. The sample has approximately 440,000 clones, approximately 80% seen once. The genes are TRBV18 and TRBJ2-7, with 7 bases lining up with TRBD2. Sequenced input: PBMCs. This TCR came from a woman aged 40 to 50 in good health. Some clones in this sample may be carry-over from other donors' samples. CDR3 nucleotides: TGTGCCAGCTCACAGGCGGGGGCCTACGAGCAGTACTTC. It translates to CASSQAGAYEQYF.